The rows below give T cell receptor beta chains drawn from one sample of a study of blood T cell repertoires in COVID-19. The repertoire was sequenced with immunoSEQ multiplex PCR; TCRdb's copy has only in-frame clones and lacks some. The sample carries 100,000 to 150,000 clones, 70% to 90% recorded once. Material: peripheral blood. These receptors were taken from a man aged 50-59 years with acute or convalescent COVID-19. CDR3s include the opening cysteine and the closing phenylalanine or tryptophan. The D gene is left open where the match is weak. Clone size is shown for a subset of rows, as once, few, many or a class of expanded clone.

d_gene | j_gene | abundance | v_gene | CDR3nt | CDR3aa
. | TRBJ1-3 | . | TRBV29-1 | TGCAGCGTTGAAGCTCCCCCTGGAAACACCATATATTTT | CSVEAPPGNTIYF
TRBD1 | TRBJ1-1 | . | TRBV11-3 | TGTGCCAGCAGCTTAGAAGGGGGCGAAGCTTTCTTT | CASSLEGGEAFF
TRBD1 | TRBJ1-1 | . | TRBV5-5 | TGTGCCAGCAGCCCTACCGGGACAGGAGCGATGAACACTGAAGCTTTCTTT | CASSPTGTGAMNTEAFF
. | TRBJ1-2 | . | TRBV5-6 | TGTGCCAGCAGCTTGAACGGGAATGGCTACACCTTC | CASSLNGNGYTF
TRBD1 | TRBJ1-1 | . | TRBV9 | TGTGCCAGCAAGAGACAGGGCGGGAACACTGAAGCTTTCTTT | CASKRQGGNTEAFF
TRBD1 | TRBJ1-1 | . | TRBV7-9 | TGTGCCAGCAGCTTAAATGTTTACAGGGGCCCGGCAGAAGCTTTCTTT | CASSLNVYRGPAEAFF
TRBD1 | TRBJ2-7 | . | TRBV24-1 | TGTGCCACCAGTGATTCAGGACAGGTACCCTACGAGCAGTACTTC | CATSDSGQVPYEQYF
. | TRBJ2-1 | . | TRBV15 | TGTGCCACCAGCCGCCCAGGGGAAAAGCATGAGCAGTTCTTC | CATSRPGEKHEQFF
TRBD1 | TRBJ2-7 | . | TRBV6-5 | TGTGCCAGCAGACCCGGACAGGGGGCGAGAGAGCAGTACTTC | CASRPGQGAREQYF
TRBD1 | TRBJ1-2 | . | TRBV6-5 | TGTGCCAGCAGAGACAGGGCAGGGGCTGGCTACACCTTC | CASRDRAGAGYTF
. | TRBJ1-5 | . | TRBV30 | TGTGCCTGGAAGGTAGAGGGTCAGCCCCAGCATTTT | CAWKVEGQPQHF
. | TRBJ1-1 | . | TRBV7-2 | TGTGCCAGCAGCTTAGGGGCAGGGCGCACTGAAGCTTTCTTT | CASSLGAGRTEAFF
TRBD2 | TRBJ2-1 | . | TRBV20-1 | TGCAGTGCGCCACTAGCGGATGAGCAGTTCTTC | CSAPLADEQFF
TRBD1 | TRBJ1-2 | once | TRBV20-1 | TGCAGTGCTAGTGGTAGGACAGGGAGTCGCTATGGCTACACCTTC | CSASGRTGSRYGYTF
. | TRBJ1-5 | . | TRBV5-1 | TGCGCCAGCAGCTTGGGGCCAGAAGGCAATCAGCCCCAGCATTTT | CASSLGPEGNQPQHF
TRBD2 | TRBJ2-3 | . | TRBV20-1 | TGCAGTGCTAGTAGGCTAGCGGGAGGGACAGATACGCAGTATTTT | CSASRLAGGTDTQYF
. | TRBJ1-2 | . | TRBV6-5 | TGTGCCAGCAGTTCCACCTATCGGGGTGGCTACACCTTC | CASSSTYRGGYTF